These 20 T cell receptor beta chains came from one sample sequenced in a study of blood T cell repertoires in COVID-19. Assay: immunoSEQ multiplex PCR; the TCRdb copy retains only in-frame clones and omits some. This table has about 380,000 clones, around 90% appearing once. Sequenced material: peripheral blood. The receptor set was obtained from a young man with active or convalescent COVID-19.

The chain couples TRBV15 to TRBJ1-5, with 7 bases aligning to TRBD1. Looked up from germline, CDR1 is LNHNV and CDR2 is YYDKDF (reference sequence). The junction had 9 bases not matched to a gene; V was cut back by 0 bases and J by 10 bases. The CDR3 length is 15 residues. The CDR3 sequence is CATSREVQGVSPQHF. The DNA of the CDR3 is TGTGCCACCAGCAGAGAGGTCCAGGGGGTATCCCCCCAGCATTTT.

The J gene is TRBJ2-3, the V gene TRBV11-2, with 7 nucleotides matching TRBD2. The CDR3 is made up of 18 amino acids. The germline V gene has CDR1 SGHAT and CDR2 FQNNGV. V lost 1 base, J lost 6 bases, and 16 bases stayed unmatched. CDR3 residues: CASSLGVLFPGGGDTQYF. The CDR3 region has the DNA TGTGCCAGCAGCTTAGGGGTCCTTTTTCCGGGGGGTGGCGATACGCAGTATTTT. The full variable domain, with the rest looked up from reference TRBV11-2 and TRBJ2-3, is EAGVAQSPRYKIIEKRQSVAFWCNPISGHATLYWYQQILGQGPKLLIQFQNNGVVDDSQLPKDRFSAERLKGVDSTLKIQPAKLEDSAVYLCASSLGVLFPGGGDTQYFGPGTRLTVL.

This clone was counted a single time. The J gene is TRBJ2-1, the V gene TRBV27; TRBD2 aligns across 7 bases. J lost 8 bases, V lost 4 bases, and 5 bases had no gene match. This CDR3 has 13 residues. The germline V gene encodes CDR1 MNHEY and CDR2 SMNVEV (reference sequence). The CDR3 here is CASSWTRLYEQFF. CDR3 nucleotide sequence: TGTGCCAGCAGTTGGACTAGACTGTATGAGCAGTTCTTC.

The CDR3 region is CASSSGPDTQYF. The CDR3 DNA is TGTGCCAGCAGCTCAGGGCCAGATACGCAGTATTTT. The V gene is TRBV11-2, the J gene TRBJ2-3, with D maybe TRBD1 (5 bases). V was shortened by 4 bases and J by 4 bases, with 6 bases between the two germline ends. The CDR3 sequence is 12 residues long. Per the germline V gene, CDR1 is SGHAT and CDR2 is FQNNGV.

This chain connects TRBV6-5 to TRBJ2-1; 10 positions match TRBD1. CDR3 length equals 14 residues. The V gene's germline CDR1 is MNHEY and CDR2 SVGAGI. V trimming: 8 bases; J trimming: 7 bases; junction bases outside the gene matches: 8. The CDR3 loop reads CASSGQGGLNEQFF. As DNA, the CDR3 is TGTGCCAGCTCCGGACAGGGGGGGCTAAATGAGCAGTTCTTC.

V gene TRBV27 combines with J gene TRBJ1-2, with 11 bases lining up with TRBD1. Germline assignment: CDR1 MNHEY and CDR2 SMNVEV (reference sequence). The length of the CDR3 is 13 residues. The J segment lost 8 bases and the V segment lost 4 bases, leaving 3 bases of the junction unmatched. In nucleotides, the CDR3 is TGTGCCAGCAGTTCGGACAGGGGGCGCGGCTACACCTTC. It translates to CASSSDRGRGYTF.

This sequence joins TRBV19 and TRBJ1-4, with 8 bases aligning to TRBD1. J lost 8 bases, V lost 9 bases, and 5 bases had no gene match. The CDR3 loop spans 12 amino acids. The germline V gene encodes CDR1 LNHDA and CDR2 SQIVND (reference sequence). The CDR3 DNA follows: TGTGCCAGCAACCAGGGGGCCGAAAAACTGTTTTTT. Translated: CASNQGAEKLFF.

V gene TRBV6-5 combines with J gene TRBJ2-7, with D maybe TRBD1 (6 bases). The CDR3 is 13 residues long. Trimming shortened V by 7 bases and J by 4 bases, and 14 bases separated the two germline ends. Germline V gives CDR1 MNHEY, CDR2 SVGAGI. The CDR3 sequence is CASISGVTYEQYF. The CDR3 region has the DNA TGTGCCAGCATATCAGGGGTCACGTACGAGCAGTACTTC.

The chain couples TRBV7-6 to TRBJ2-5; 7 bases map to TRBD1. This CDR3 is built from 13 residues. The V gene's germline CDR1 is SGHVS and CDR2 FNYEAQ. With V trimmed by 5 bases and J by 7 bases, 7 bases remained unmatched. The CDR3 bases are TGTGCCAGCAGCCGACAGGGAGCCCTGACCCAGTACTTC. Its protein product is CASSRQGALTQYF.

V gene TRBV6-5 combines with J gene TRBJ2-1, with D tentatively TRBD2 (5 bases). The CDR3 consists of 15 residues. Germline assignment: CDR1 MNHEY and CDR2 SVGAGI. The V and J ends lost 5 bases and 4 bases respectively, with 15 bases between them. Here the CDR3 reads CASSTTRETYNEQFF. The CDR3 DNA reads as TGTGCCAGCAGTACCACTCGGGAAACTTACAATGAGCAGTTCTTC.

This chain joins TRBV2 and TRBJ2-3, with 7 bases identical to TRBD1. J was trimmed by 4 bases and V by 7 bases; bases with no gene match: 20. The CDR3 sequence is 18 residues long. In germline, CDR1 is SNHLY, CDR2 FYNNEI. The CDR3 nucleotides read TGTGCCAGCAAGCTTTTCGATGGCAGACAGGGATGGGCAGATACGCAGTATTTT. It translates to CASKLFDGRQGWADTQYF.

The rearrangement links TRBV7-2 to TRBJ1-4, with 9 bases aligning to TRBD1. The trim removed 5 bases at V and 3 bases at J, leaving 4 bases unmatched. Germline V lookup: CDR1 SGHTA, CDR2 FQGNSA. The CDR3 loop spans 15 amino acids. CDR3 bases: TGTGCCAGCAGCGCCAGACAGGGGGCTAATGAAAAACTGTTTTTT. This sequence encodes CASSARQGANEKLFF.

The rearrangement joins TRBV18 to TRBJ1-3, with D perhaps matching TRBD1 (5 bases). There are 14 residues in the CDR3. V lost 3 bases and J 2 bases, leaving 8 bases between the germline ends. CDR1 is KGHSH and CDR2 is LQKENI in the germline V gene. The CDR3 DNA follows: TGTGCCAGCTCACCGGGGGGACCTGGAAACACCATATATTTT. It yields the protein CASSPGGPGNTIYF.

The chain combines TRBV6-5 with TRBJ1-5, with 7 bases matching TRBD1. CDR1 and CDR2 (germline): MNHEY, SVGAGI. This CDR3 region has 16 residues. J lost 3 bases, V lost 5 bases, and 10 bases had no gene match. The CDR3 DNA reads as TGTGCCAGCAGTAACTTCCGACAGGGAAACAATCAGCCCCAGCATTTT. Translating gives CASSNFRQGNNQPQHF.

The chain has TRBV4-3 and TRBJ1-1; 7 bases are shared with TRBD1. The CDR3 has 18 amino acids. The germline CDR1 and CDR2 sequences are LGHNA and YSLEER. V lost 0 bases, J lost 1 base, and 11 bases stayed unmatched. The CDR3 reads CASSQDHLQGIGNTEAFF. The CDR3 DNA reads TGCGCCAGCAGCCAAGATCATTTACAGGGGATAGGGAACACTGAAGCTTTCTTT.

The J gene is TRBJ2-1, the V gene TRBV6-6; D gene unclear. With 3 bases removed from V and 4 bases from J, the gap between germline ends came to 13 bases. This CDR3 has 15 amino acids. CDR1 is MNHNY, CDR2 SVGAGI, per germline (reference sequence). CDR3 in DNA: TGTGCCAGCAGTTATAGCCAGCTTGGGTACAATGAGCAGTTCTTC. It codes for CASSYSQLGYNEQFF.

This clone has a single count. The V and J genes are TRBV2 and TRBJ2-1; the match to TRBD2 covers 9 bases. Germline V gives CDR1 SNHLY, CDR2 FYNNEI. The CDR3 is 14 amino acids. With V trimmed by 8 bases and J by 2 bases, 4 bases remained unmatched. The CDR3 is CASGASGTYNEQFF. Here the CDR3 DNA reads TGTGCCAGCGGGGCTAGCGGGACCTACAATGAGCAGTTCTTC.

This clone occurred once. The chain employs TRBV30 and TRBJ2-6; TRBD1 matches 11 bases. Germline loops: CDR1 GTSNPN, CDR2 SVGIG (reference sequence). The CDR3 consists of 15 residues. The V gene end was trimmed by 4 bases and the J gene end by 4 bases; junction bases not matched to a gene: 3. CDR3 protein: CAWTDRGPGANVLTF. CDR3 DNA sequence: TGTGCCTGGACGGACAGGGGGCCCGGGGCCAACGTCCTGACTTTC.

The chain links TRBV19 to TRBJ2-2, with 9 bases fitting TRBD1. Trimming removed 4 bases from V and 2 bases from J; junction bases left unmatched: 5. The CDR3 spans 16 residues. Germline CDR1 is LNHDA and CDR2 is SQIVND (reference sequence). CDR3 sequence reads: CASSRAGQGNTGELFF. CDR3 bases: TGTGCCAGTAGTAGAGCGGGACAGGGCAACACCGGGGAGCTGTTTTTT.

The chain has TRBV29-1 and TRBJ1-5; D uncertain. Between the trimmed V and J ends, which lost 7 bases and 3 bases, there was a span of 13 bases. Germline CDR1 is SQVTM and CDR2 is ANQGSEA. The CDR3 is 13 residues long. The CDR3: CSALVEINQPQHF. Here the CDR3 DNA reads TGCAGCGCCCTAGTCGAGATCAATCAGCCCCAGCATTTT.